This T cell receptor beta chain was retrieved from a study of T-cell memory formation after mild COVID-19. Study-wide background: Most TCR clusters belonged to a single donor. Findings and limits, study-wide: Largely, contracting CD4+ clones fell within CM and EM, and contracting CD8+ clones within EMRA. Day 15 to 85 contractors were CD4/CD8 balanced; later expanders leaned CD4+.

TCR alpha and TCR beta cDNA libraries carrying sample barcodes and UMIs came from 5'RACE with constant-segment primers. Using its own MiXCR run on the 5' RACE reads, TCRdb lists one record per CDR3 protein. This sample has 50,000 to 70,000 distinct CDR3 sequences, with more than 9% found just once. With 2 bases removed from V and 2 bases from J, the gap between germline ends came to 5 bases. The CDR3 runs 13 residues. On this clonotype itself: Its antigen is not identified.

This clonotype was sampled from a man younger than 30 who had mild COVID-19 (a few samples of this study predate the infection). Cell type and time point are not known. Input material: PBMCs or a T cell subset sorted from them (not recorded which). The J gene is TRBJ2-3, the V gene TRBV12-3 or TRBV12-4; unclear D gene. The DNA of the CDR3 is TGTGCCAGCAGTTTAAGGGCCACAGATACGCAGTATTTT. Residues: CASSLRATDTQYF.